This TCR beta chain was recorded in a study of blood T cell repertoires in COVID-19. Study-wide background: T cells, B-cell-depleted T cells, or PBMCs provided the cDNA or gDNA that served as material.

The V end was cut by 6 bases, the J end by 8 bases, with 16 bases between. CDR3 length equals 13 residues. CDR1 and CDR2 from the germline V gene are MNHEY and SVGAGI. The data were produced by immunoSEQ multiplex PCR, yet TCRdb's version contains in-frame clones alone and is incomplete. The repertoire consists of fewer than 200,000 clones, with around 87% occurring once and the leading ten covering around 2.6%. The chain combines TRBV6-5 with TRBJ1-2; tentative D call: TRBD1 (5 bases). Material for sequencing was peripheral blood. The TCR sequence derives from a man aged 40-50 years with active or convalescent COVID-19. The CDR3, as DNA: TGTGCCAGCAGACCAGGGTCAACAAGGGGCTACACCTTC. Translated: CASRPGSTRGYTF.